This is a list of T cell receptor beta chains from one sample in a study of long-term antiretroviral therapy in people with HIV. TCRdb keeps only in-frame clones here, not all; method: immunoSEQ multiplex PCR. The sample shows 20,000 to 25,000 clones, about 91% of them seen only once. Sequenced material: unsorted PBMCs, taken 4.4 years after starting antiretroviral therapy. These receptors all come from a woman aged 50 to 60 with HIV. The CDR3 runs from the conserved cysteine through the conserved F or W. Fields, in order: V gene, J gene, D gene, clone size, CDR3 length, CDR3 protein, CDR3 DNA. D genes are given only for firm matches. Size is omitted from some rows. Given values are once, few, many or a class for expanded clones.

>TRBV4-2|TRBJ1-1|TRBD1|-|15
CASSQETGLNTEAFF
TGTGCCAGCAGCCAAGAGACAGGGTTGAACACTGAAGCTTTCTTT
>TRBV9|TRBJ2-4|-|once|15
CASSVGSKAKNIQYF
TGTGCCAGCAGCGTAGGTTCCAAAGCCAAAAACATTCAGTACTTC
>TRBV30|TRBJ1-4|-|-|16
CAWSVGGMATNEKLFF
TGTGCCTGGAGTGTGGGAGGGATGGCCACTAATGAAAAACTGTTTTTT
>TRBV5-1|TRBJ1-2|-|-|12
CASSLANYGYTF
TGCGCCAGCAGCTTGGCAAACTATGGCTACACCTTC
>TRBV4-1|TRBJ2-3|-|-|13
CASSQENTDTQYF
TGCGCCAGCAGCCAAGAAAACACAGATACGCAGTATTTT
>TRBV6-5|TRBJ1-4|-|-|14
CASSETGFGEKLFF
TGTGCCAGCAGTGAAACAGGGTTCGGTGAAAAACTGTTTTTT
>TRBV6-6|TRBJ1-5|TRBD1|-|16
CASKTDRAISNQPQHF
TGTGCCAGCAAAACTGACAGGGCAATTAGCAATCAGCCCCAGCATTTT
>TRBV29-1|TRBJ2-3|-|-|11
CSVGPGDTQYF
TGCAGCGTTGGCCCAGGAGATACGCAGTATTTT
>TRBV5-1|TRBJ1-1|-|-|13
CASSLDTLTEAFF
TGCGCCAGCAGCTTGGACACGTTAACAGAAGCTTTCTTT
>TRBV11-2|TRBJ1-1|-|-|14
CASSFTSGVTEAFF
TGTGCCAGCAGCTTTACATCAGGGGTAACTGAAGCTTTCTTT